Below are 28 T cell receptor beta chains sequenced from a single sample in a study of T cells in pancreatic ductal adenocarcinoma. The selected patients with pancreatic ductal adenocarcinoma had surgery but no neoadjuvant therapy. Method: immunoSEQ multiplex PCR; TCRdb's copy keeps in-frame clones and lacks some. The sample records over 90,000 clones, 90% to 95% being singletons. Sequencing used PBMCs. The source of these receptors is a human donor with pancreatic ductal adenocarcinoma.

CDR3: CASSGGPGLAGEQYF. CDR3 in DNA: TGCGCCAGCAGTGGGGGCCCGGGACTAGCTGGCGAGCAGTACTTC. This chain joins TRBV10-1 and TRBJ2-7; 9 bases are a match to TRBD2. Germline V CDR1 and CDR2: WNHNN, SYGVQD (reference sequence). This CDR3 contains 15 residues. The V segment lost 4 bases and the J segment 6 bases; nucleotides outside the gene matches: 10.

This sequence joins TRBV7-8 and TRBJ1-5; D is ambiguous. Looked up from germline, CDR1 is SGHVS and CDR2 is FQNEAQ. V was trimmed by 4 bases and J by 0 bases, leaving 4 bases between them. The CDR3 is 13 residues long. DNA for the CDR3: TGTGCCAGCAGCTATAATAGCAATCAGCCCCAGCATTTT. Translated, it gives CASSYNSNQPQHF.

In DNA form, the CDR3 reads TGTGCCAGCAGCTTCAATCAGGGCAATGAGCAGTTCTTC. Residues: CASSFNQGNEQFF. The V and J genes are TRBV7-3 and TRBJ2-1; perhaps TRBD1 as D (5 bases). V was pared by 3 bases and J by 6 bases, with 9 bases between. This CDR3 contains 13 residues. In germline, CDR1 is SGHTA, CDR2 FQGTGA.

The chain joins TRBV4-1 to TRBJ2-7, with D unresolved. V lost 0 bases to trimming and J lost 2 bases, with 11 bases between them. The CDR3 sequence is 15 residues long. Germline V CDR1 and CDR2: MGHRA, YSYEKL. CDR3 DNA: TGCGCCAGCAGCCAAGAGCCCGGTGTCCCCTACGAGCAGTACTTC. Translating gives CASSQEPGVPYEQYF.

The chain couples TRBV5-1 to TRBJ2-7, with 12 positions matching TRBD2. Trimming removed 1 base from V and 6 bases from J; junction bases left unmatched: 2. Germline values: CDR1 SGHRS, CDR2 YFSETQ. This CDR3 is built from 14 residues. The CDR3 sequence is CASSLTSGRSEQYF. The CDR3 DNA reads TGCGCCAGCAGCTTGACTAGCGGGAGGAGCGAGCAGTACTTC.

The sample holds one count of this clone. The chain is built from TRBV29-1 and TRBJ2-3; the match to TRBD1 covers 9 bases. After removal of 4 bases from V and 6 bases from J, the junction contained 2 bases not matched to a gene. Germline V CDR1 and CDR2: SQVTM, ANQGSEA. The CDR3 loop spans 12 amino acids. Here the CDR3 DNA reads TGCAGCGTTGGGACAGGGGAGGATACGCAGTATTTT. The encoded protein is CSVGTGEDTQYF.

The chain has TRBV5-1 and TRBJ2-1, with 7 bases matching TRBD2. CDR1 and CDR2 (germline): SGHRS, YFSETQ. V was pared by 4 bases and J by 7 bases, with 8 bases of the junction left unmatched. The CDR3 extends over 14 amino acids. Here the CDR3 reads CASSTSSGNNEQFF. The CDR3 nucleotides read TGCGCCAGCAGCACATCCAGCGGGAATAATGAGCAGTTCTTC.

The chain recombines TRBV30 with TRBJ2-7, with TRBD1 identical over 7 bases. Losses at the gene ends were 3 bases for V and 0 bases for J; bases not matched to a gene: 5. Germline V gene sequence: CDR1 GTSNPN, CDR2 SVGIG (reference sequence). The CDR3 is 14 amino acids. The chain's CDR3 is CAWRVQGSSYEQYF. The CDR3 nucleotides are TGTGCCTGGAGAGTACAGGGGAGCTCCTACGAGCAGTACTTC.

This clone appeared a single time. This chain uses TRBV5-1 with TRBJ2-2; D is perhaps TRBD1 (5 bases). The CDR3 is made up of 15 amino acids. Looked up from germline, CDR1 is SGHRS and CDR2 is YFSETQ. V lost 1 base and J 5 bases, leaving 12 bases between the germline ends. CDR3 bases: TGCGCCAGCAGCTTGTTAGGGGCGAGTACCGGGGAGCTGTTTTTT. Encoded protein: CASSLLGASTGELFF.

CDR3 residues: CASSQDPSNQPQHF. Written as DNA, the CDR3 is TGCGCCAGCAGCCAAGATCCATCCAATCAGCCCCAGCATTTT. The rearrangement uses TRBV4-3 and TRBJ1-5; D remains unclear. V gave up 0 bases and J gave up 3 bases, with 6 bases separating them. CDR3 length: 14 amino acids. Germline V gives CDR1 LGHNA, CDR2 YSLEER.

The chain couples TRBV11-2 to TRBJ2-1; D uncertain. V was shortened by 3 bases and J by 3 bases, with 6 bases between the two germline ends. Germline CDR1 and CDR2: SGHAT and FQNNGV. This CDR3 contains 13 residues. The CDR3 protein is CASSFGDYNEQFF. The CDR3 DNA sequence: TGTGCCAGCAGCTTTGGAGACTACAATGAGCAGTTCTTC.

V and J are TRBV5-1 and TRBJ2-5; tentatively, D is TRBD2 (5 bases). Per germline, CDR1 SGHRS and CDR2 YFSETQ. V lost 4 bases to trimming and J lost 10 bases, with 17 bases between them. This CDR3 contains 13 residues. The chain's CDR3 is CASSMTPSRGQYF. The CDR3 DNA sequence: TGCGCCAGCAGCATGACCCCTTCCCGGGGCCAGTACTTC.

V gene TRBV5-1 combines with J gene TRBJ2-2, with D tentatively TRBD2 (5 bases). V was trimmed by 3 bases and J by 0 bases, leaving 12 bases between them. Germline CDR1 SGHRS, CDR2 YFSETQ. The CDR3 has 16 amino acids. The CDR3 here is CASSWTGFPNTGELFF. DNA for the CDR3: TGCGCCAGCAGCTGGACGGGATTTCCGAACACCGGGGAGCTGTTTTTT.

This rearrangement joins TRBV19 to TRBJ1-5; D is unresolved. The V end was cut by 6 bases, the J end by 8 bases, with 17 bases between. The CDR3 is 14 residues long. Germline-derived CDR1 and CDR2 are LNHDA and SQIVND (reference sequence). DNA for the CDR3: TGTGCCAGTAGCGCCGACATCACCTTAAAGCCCCAGCATTTT. Its translation is CASSADITLKPQHF.

The chain couples TRBV28 to TRBJ2-7, with 8 bases lining up with TRBD2. The junction had 4 bases not matched to a gene; V was cut back by 3 bases and J by 3 bases. From germline, CDR1 is MDHEN and CDR2 SYDVKM. This CDR3 spans 14 amino acids. As DNA, the CDR3 is TGTGCCAGCAGTTTGACCGGGAGGGTCTACGAGCAGTACTTC. Its translation: CASSLTGRVYEQYF.

The chain carries TRBV30 and TRBJ1-2; 7 nucleotides match TRBD1. V lost 1 base and J lost 7; bases outside the gene matches: 9. CDR1 GTSNPN and CDR2 SVGIG come from the germline V gene (reference sequence). The CDR3 runs 14 residues. CDR3 sequence: CAWSAPDRYGGYTF. The CDR3 coding sequence is TGTGCCTGGAGTGCCCCGGACAGGTACGGTGGCTACACCTTC.

V and J are TRBV19 and TRBJ2-7, with D tentatively TRBD1 (5 bases). Germline-derived CDR1 and CDR2 are LNHDA and SQIVND (reference sequence). This CDR3 contains 15 residues. The V end was cut by 6 bases, the J end by 1 base, with 16 bases between. This chain's CDR3 is CASRKQAAYSYEQYF. The CDR3 DNA reads as TGTGCCAGTAGGAAACAGGCCGCGTATTCCTACGAGCAGTACTTC.

This clone was recorded once. The chain joins TRBV27 to TRBJ2-3; D gene ambiguous. V was cut by 1 base and J by 3 bases, with 5 bases left in between. The CDR3 loop spans 13 amino acids. Germline CDR1 reads MNHEY; CDR2 reads SMNVEV (reference sequence). CDR3 DNA: TGTGCCAGCAGTTTATTAACAACAGATACGCAGTATTTT. Protein: CASSLLTTDTQYF.

The genes are TRBV6-1 and TRBJ1-5, with TRBD1 matching over 8 bases. This CDR3 comprises 15 residues. The germline V gene has CDR1 MNHNS and CDR2 SASEGT. V trimming: 0 bases; J trimming: 6 bases; junction bases outside the gene matches: 4. The CDR3 reads CASSEAQGAGQPQHF. Written as DNA, the CDR3 is TGTGCCAGCAGTGAAGCGCAGGGGGCGGGTCAGCCCCAGCATTTT.

This chain links TRBV28 with TRBJ2-1, with TRBD2 matching over 7 bases. This CDR3 has 16 residues. The germline V gene has CDR1 MDHEN and CDR2 SYDVKM. Losses at the gene ends were 3 bases for V and 0 bases for J; bases not matched to a gene: 5. The CDR3 DNA sequence: TGTGCCAGCAGTTTTGGAGGGAGGGGCTCCTACAATGAGCAGTTCTTC. This gives the protein CASSFGGRGSYNEQFF.

The chain couples TRBV29-1 to TRBJ2-1, with TRBD2 matching 10 bases. Trimming cost V 6 bases and J 0 bases; bases outside gene matches: 11. From germline, CDR1 is SQVTM and CDR2 ANQGSEA. This CDR3 comprises 17 residues. CDR3 amino acids: CSVVLAGAPSSYNEQFF. In DNA form, the CDR3 reads TGCAGCGTGGTCCTAGCGGGAGCGCCGAGCTCCTACAATGAGCAGTTCTTC.

This clone was seen a single time. The junction departs from germline at one end; a sequencing error may be responsible. This chain joins TRBV18 and TRBJ1-4; 9 bases line up with TRBD1. Germline values: CDR1 KGHSH, CDR2 LQKENI. The length of the CDR3 is 14 residues. The CDR3, as DNA: TGTGCCAGCTCCCCCGGGACAGGGAGGGCACAATCCCGTTTT. It codes for CASSPGTGRAQSRF.

The chain has TRBV28 and TRBJ2-7; possibly TRBD2 for D (6 bases). Germline V gives CDR1 MDHEN, CDR2 SYDVKM. V lost 4 bases and J lost 3, with 13 bases in between. This CDR3 has 14 amino acids. CDR3 in DNA: TGTGCCAGCAGTTCGACTAGTGTCGGCTACGAGCAGTACTTC. It encodes CASSSTSVGYEQYF. The whole variable domain, filled in from reference TRBV28 and TRBJ2-7, reads DVKVTQSSRYLVKRTGEKVFLECVQDMDHENMFWYRQDPGLGLRLIYFSYDVKMKEKGDIPEGYSVSREKKERFSLILESASTNQTSMYLCASSSTSVGYEQYFGPGTRLTVT.

Note on this clone: A junction boundary mismatches the germline segment, possibly from a read error. The V call is TRBV11-2, the J call TRBJ2-7; TRBD1 agrees at 10 bases. Per the germline V gene, CDR1 is SGHAT and CDR2 is FQNNGV. The CDR3 is 15 amino acids. The chain's CDR3 is CASRLGTGATYEQYF. In nucleotides, the CDR3 is TGTGCCAGCAGATTAGGGACAGGGGCCACATACGAGCAGTACTTC.

The gene calls are TRBV5-4 and TRBJ2-1, with 10 bases aligning to TRBD2. The germline V gene encodes CDR1 SGHNT and CDR2 YYREEE (reference sequence). The J segment lost 7 bases and the V segment lost 4 bases, leaving 8 bases of the junction unmatched. The CDR3 covers 15 residues. The CDR3 loop is CASSTLAGDWNEQFF. Written as DNA, the CDR3 is TGTGCCAGCAGCACCCTAGCGGGAGATTGGAATGAGCAGTTCTTC.

The V gene is TRBV7-4, the J gene TRBJ1-5; perhaps TRBD1 as D (5 bases). The CDR3 consists of 15 residues. CDR1 is SGHVT, CDR2 SQSDAQ, per germline. With 2 bases removed from V and 5 bases from J, the gap between germline ends came to 13 bases. The CDR3 bases are TGTGCCAGCAGCTTAACTGACAGTCCAGATCAGCCCCAGCATTTT. Its protein is CASSLTDSPDQPQHF.

The genes are TRBV28 and TRBJ2-6, with 10 bases matching TRBD1. The CDR3 extends over 16 amino acids. The trim removed 10 bases at V and 0 bases at J, leaving 6 bases unmatched. CDR1 is MDHEN and CDR2 is SYDVKM in the germline V gene. The CDR3 coding sequence is TGTGCCACCAGGGACAGGGGATTCTCTGGGGCCAACGTCCTGACTTTC. It specifies CATRDRGFSGANVLTF.

This chain uses TRBV5-4 with TRBJ2-5, with 7 bases fitting TRBD1. V gave up 4 bases and J gave up 2 bases; unmatched junction bases: 5. The V gene's germline CDR1 is SGHNT and CDR2 YYREEE (reference sequence). The CDR3 length is 14 residues. The chain's CDR3 is CASSKARGQETQYF. CDR3 in DNA: TGTGCCAGCAGCAAAGCCAGGGGGCAAGAGACCCAGTACTTC.